This T cell receptor beta chain is from a study of blood T cell repertoires in COVID-19. Across the study: Sample material is recorded as cDNA or gDNA derived from T cells, B-cell-depleted T cells, or PBMCs.

Produced via immunoSEQ multiplex PCR; TCRdb's table is partial and in-frame only. The sample has roughly 150,000 clones, roughly 84% seen once. The clonotype originates from a woman aged 50 to 65 in a cohort sampled during active or convalescent COVID-19. Input material: peripheral blood.

CDR3 in DNA: TGTGCCAGCAGCGGGTTCGAAGCAGAAGGGCAGTATTTT. Protein sequence: CASSGFEAEGQYF. V and J are TRBV2 and TRBJ2-3; no clear D gene. The germline CDR1 and CDR2 sequences are SNHLY and FYNNEI. Deletions cut 6 bases from V and 11 bases from J, with 18 bases between. This CDR3 contains 13 residues.